This T cell receptor (beta chain) was captured by sequencing in a study of blood T cell repertoires in COVID-19. Study background: Some COVID-19 samples were acute and others convalescent; all came from the United States, Italy and Spain. PBMCs, B-cell-depleted T cells, or T cells provided the cDNA or gDNA that made up the material.

The CDR3 runs 13 residues. Germline V gene lookup returns CDR1 MNHEY and CDR2 SVGAGI. V gave up 11 bases and J gave up 6 bases; unmatched junction bases: 9. Under the authors' procedure: Scientists estimated how many nucleated cells there were by amplifying reference gene primers. Measured with immunoSEQ multiplex PCR; TCRdb has only the in-frame clones, and not every one. V and J calls and clone size are as listed in that table; D and trimming were resolved from the DNA. The sample holds about 490,000 clones; 70% to 90% are singletons and the top ten take more than 3%. The chain combines TRBV6-5 with TRBJ1-4; 7 bases are shared with TRBD1. The sequence came from a human donor in a cohort sampled during active COVID-19. Source material: peripheral blood. The CDR3 nucleotides are TGTGCCGTCTTTCGGGACAGCTATGAAAAACTGTTTTTT. Translated, it gives CAVFRDSYEKLFF.